Listed below are T cell receptor beta chains from one sample, sequenced in a study of T cells in Graves' hyperthyroidism and ophthalmopathy. A single record per CDR3 protein comes from TCRdb applying MiXCR to the multiplex PCR reads. The sample records about 100,000 distinct CDR3 sequences, approximately 15% being singletons. Material: blood. These receptors were collected from a woman aged 45-59 years with Graves' hyperthyroidism. Each CDR3 is given with its conserved first and last residue. The D gene is left open where the match is weak. Size is omitted from some rows. Given values are once, few, many or a class for expanded clones.

clone size	D gene	V gene	J gene	CDR3 DNA	CDR3 protein
many	NA	TRBV5-8	TRBJ2-5	TGTGCCAGCAGCTTGGCTGGGCTCCAAGAGACCCAGTACTTC	CASSLAGLQETQYF
many	NA	TRBV30	TRBJ1-5	TGTGCCTGGAGTGTATCCGTCAACAATCAGCCCCAGCATTTT	CAWSVSVNNQPQHF
many	NA	TRBV6-5	TRBJ2-2	TGTGCCAGCAGTTACTGGCAGGGCCCGAACACCGGGGAGCTGTTTTTT	CASSYWQGPNTGELFF
many	NA	TRBV2	TRBJ1-6	TGTGCCAGCAGAGAAGAGGGACTCTATAATTCACCCCTCCACTTT	CASREEGLYNSPLHF
NA	NA	TRBV9	TRBJ1-1	TGTGCCAGCAGCGTATTAGGGAGCACTGAAGCTTTCTTT	CASSVLGSTEAFF
many	NA	TRBV20-1	TRBJ2-3	TGCAGTGCTAGAGTCGGAATCACAGATACGCAGTATTTT	CSARVGITDTQYF
many	NA	TRBV19	TRBJ2-2	TGTGCCAGTAGTATAGTAGAGCTGCAGGACACCGGGGAGCTGTTTTTT	CASSIVELQDTGELFF
many	TRBD2	TRBV28	TRBJ2-1	TGTGCCAGCAGTTCCCTTTTCGGGGCTAGCGGTCCCAATGAGCAGTTCTTC	CASSSLFGASGPNEQFF
many	NA	TRBV18	TRBJ1-6	TGTGCCAGCTCCCCTCCGCCAGGCACCTCTTCCCCCCTCCACTTT	CASSPPPGTSSPLHF
NA	NA	TRBV10-3	TRBJ1-2	TGTGCCATCAGCCTTCACATGTTCTATGGCTACACCTTC	CAISLHMFYGYTF
many	NA	TRBV27	TRBJ1-2	TGTGCCAGCAGGGGGGCGTCCTTGGGGGAAGGCTACACCTTC	CASRGASLGEGYTF
many	NA	TRBV12-3/TRBV12-4	TRBJ2-1	TGTGCCAGCGGGTTCAGCGGAGCATACAATGAGCAGTTCTTC	CASGFSGAYNEQFF
many	NA	TRBV6-5	TRBJ1-3	TGTGCCAGCAGTTACTTCGAGCGGCCCCCTGGAAACACCATATATTTT	CASSYFERPPGNTIYF
NA	TRBD2	TRBV28	TRBJ2-3	TGTGCCAGTGGTGGGACTAGCGTAACGTATTTT	CASGGTSVTYF
many	NA	TRBV28	TRBJ2-1	TGTGCCAGCACCCCAACAACCGGGACACCGAGATCCAATGAGCAGTTCTTC	CASTPTTGTPRSNEQFF
few	TRBD2	TRBV4-1	TRBJ2-7	TGCGCCAGCAGCCAAGGGGTTGGTAGCGGGGGCGCCTACGAGCAGTACTTC	CASSQGVGSGGAYEQYF
many	TRBD1	TRBV18	TRBJ1-1	TGTGCCAGCTCACCGGCGGCCAGGGGGGCTGAAGCTTTCTTT	CASSPAARGAEAFF
NA	NA	TRBV7-9	TRBJ2-1	TGTGCCAGCAGCTTACGGGGAAGCTCCTACAATGAGCAGTTCTTC	CASSLRGSSYNEQFF
many	TRBD1	TRBV11-2	TRBJ2-7	TGTGCCAGCAGACCTGACGGGCGACAGGGGTACGAGCAGTACTTC	CASRPDGRQGYEQYF
many	TRBD1	TRBV6-1	TRBJ1-1	TGTGCCAGCACACGACAGGGAGGGACTGAAGCTTTCTTT	CASTRQGGTEAFF
many	TRBD2	TRBV28	TRBJ2-3	TGTGCCAGCAGTCCATCTAGCGGGAGAGTAAGGACAGATACGCAGTATTTT	CASSPSSGRVRTDTQYF
NA	NA	TRBV5-1	TRBJ2-5	TGCGCCAGCAGCCCCGCCGTAGATGAGACCCAGTACTTC	CASSPAVDETQYF
NA	NA	TRBV28	TRBJ1-1	TGTGCCAGCAGTTTATTGTCCCGGGGCACTGAAGCTTTCTTT	CASSLLSRGTEAFF
many	TRBD2	TRBV12-5	TRBJ2-1	TGTGCTAGTGGTTTGACGACAGATCTAGCGGGGGGGTGTGAGCAGTTCTTC	CASGLTTDLAGGCEQFF
many	NA	TRBV6-1	TRBJ1-2	TGTGCCAGCAGTGAAGGGCCAGACTATGGCTACACCTTC	CASSEGPDYGYTF
NA	NA	TRBV7-8	TRBJ2-2	TGTGCCAGCAGCTTAGTTGGGGGCGGGGAGCTGTTTTTT	CASSLVGGGELFF
many	NA	TRBV12-3/TRBV12-4	TRBJ1-5	TGTGCCAGCAGTTTATTAGTTGGTTATCAGCCCCAGCATTTT	CASSLLVGYQPQHF
many	TRBD1	TRBV27	TRBJ2-7	TGTGCCAGCAGTTCCCGGGACAGGGCTACCTACGAGCAGTACTTC	CASSSRDRATYEQYF
many	NA	TRBV6-5	TRBJ1-1	TGTGCCAGCAGTTACTCGGCAAACAAAGGGACTGAAGCTTTCTTT	CASSYSANKGTEAFF